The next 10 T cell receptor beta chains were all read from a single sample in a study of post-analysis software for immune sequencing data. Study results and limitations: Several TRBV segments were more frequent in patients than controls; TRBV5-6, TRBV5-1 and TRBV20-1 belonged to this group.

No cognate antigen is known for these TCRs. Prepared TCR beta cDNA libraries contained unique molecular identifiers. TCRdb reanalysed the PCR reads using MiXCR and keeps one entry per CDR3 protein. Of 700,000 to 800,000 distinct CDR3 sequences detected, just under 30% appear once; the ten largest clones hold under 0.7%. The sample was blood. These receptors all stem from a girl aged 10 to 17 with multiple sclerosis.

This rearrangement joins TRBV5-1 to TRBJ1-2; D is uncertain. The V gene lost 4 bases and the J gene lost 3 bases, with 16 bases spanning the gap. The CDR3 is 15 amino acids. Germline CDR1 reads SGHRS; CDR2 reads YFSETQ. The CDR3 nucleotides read TGCGCCAGCAGCCGATACAGCCCCGGAGACTATGGCTACACCTTC. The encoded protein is CASSRYSPGDYGYTF.

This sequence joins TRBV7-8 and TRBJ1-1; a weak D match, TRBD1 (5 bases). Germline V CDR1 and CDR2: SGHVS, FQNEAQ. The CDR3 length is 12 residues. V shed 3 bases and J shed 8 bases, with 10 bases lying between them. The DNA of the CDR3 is TGTGCCAGCAGCTTTAGGGGTCAAGAAGCTTTCTTT. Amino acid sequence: CASSFRGQEAFF. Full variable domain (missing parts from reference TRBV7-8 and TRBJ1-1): GAGVSQSPRYKVAKRGQDVALRCDPISGHVSLFWYQQALGQGPEFLTYFQNEAQLDKSGLPSDRFFAERPEGSVSTLKIQRTQQEDSAVYLCASSFRGQEAFFGQGTRLTVV.

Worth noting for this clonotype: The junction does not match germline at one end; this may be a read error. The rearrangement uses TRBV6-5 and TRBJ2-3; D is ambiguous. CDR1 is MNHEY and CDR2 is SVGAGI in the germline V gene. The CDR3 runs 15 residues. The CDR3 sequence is CASSYRRQYTDMQYF. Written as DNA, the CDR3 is TGTGCCAGCAGTTACCGGCGGCAGTACACAGATATGCAGTATTTT.

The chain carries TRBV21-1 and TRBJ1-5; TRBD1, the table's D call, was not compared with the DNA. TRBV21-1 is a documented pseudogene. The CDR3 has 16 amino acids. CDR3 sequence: CASRRTGDQSNQPQHF. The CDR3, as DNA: TGTGCCAGCAGGAGGACAGGGGACCAAAGCAATCAGCCCCAGCATTTT.

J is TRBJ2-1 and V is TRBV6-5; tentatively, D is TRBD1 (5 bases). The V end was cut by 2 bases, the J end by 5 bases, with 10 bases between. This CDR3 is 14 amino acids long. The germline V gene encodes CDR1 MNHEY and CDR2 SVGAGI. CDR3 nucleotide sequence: TGTGCCAGCAGTTACAAGGGGATCGACAATGAGCAGTTCTTC. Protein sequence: CASSYKGIDNEQFF.

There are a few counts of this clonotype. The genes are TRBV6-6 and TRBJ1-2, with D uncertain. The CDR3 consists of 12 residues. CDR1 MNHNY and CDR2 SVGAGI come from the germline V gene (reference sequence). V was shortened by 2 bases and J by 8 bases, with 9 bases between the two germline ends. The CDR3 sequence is CASSYEGSGYTF. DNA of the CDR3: TGTGCCAGCAGTTACGAGGGCTCCGGCTACACCTTC.

The CDR3 DNA reads TGTGCCAGCACCTCGCCAGGGTTGACCTTCTCTGGAAACACCATATATTTT. It yields the protein CASTSPGLTFSGNTIYF. J is TRBJ1-3 and V is TRBV28, with a weak D call TRBD1 (5 bases). The CDR3 covers 17 residues. V lost 7 bases and J 0 bases, leaving 19 bases between the germline ends. The germline V gene has CDR1 MDHEN and CDR2 SYDVKM. Variable domain in full (rest from reference TRBV28 and TRBJ1-3): DVKVTQSSRYLVKRTGEKVFLECVQDMDHENMFWYRQDPGLGLRLIYFSYDVKMKEKGDIPEGYSVSREKKERFSLILESASTNQTSMYLCASTSPGLTFSGNTIYFGEGSWLTVV.

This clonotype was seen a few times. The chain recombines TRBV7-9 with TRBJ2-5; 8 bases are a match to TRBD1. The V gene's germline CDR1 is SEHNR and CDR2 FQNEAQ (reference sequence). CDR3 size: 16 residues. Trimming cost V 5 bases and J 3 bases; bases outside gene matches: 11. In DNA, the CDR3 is TGTGCCAGCAGCCCCCGAGACAGGGGAAACGAAGAGACCCAGTACTTC. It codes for CASSPRDRGNEETQYF.

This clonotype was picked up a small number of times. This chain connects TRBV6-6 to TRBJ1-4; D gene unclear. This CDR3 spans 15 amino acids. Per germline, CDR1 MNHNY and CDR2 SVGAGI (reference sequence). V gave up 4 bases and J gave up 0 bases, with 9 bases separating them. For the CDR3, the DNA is TGTGCCAGCAGTTCGGAGCTTGCAACTAATGAAAAACTGTTTTTT. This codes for CASSSELATNEKLFF.

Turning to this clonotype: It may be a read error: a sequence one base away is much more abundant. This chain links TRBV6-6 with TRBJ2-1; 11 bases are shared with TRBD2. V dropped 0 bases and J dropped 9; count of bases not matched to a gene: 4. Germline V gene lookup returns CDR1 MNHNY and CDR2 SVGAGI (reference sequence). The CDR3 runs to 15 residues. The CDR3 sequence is CASSYSGSGGGEQFF. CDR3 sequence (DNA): TGTGCCAGCAGTTACTCGGGTAGCGGGGGGGGTGAGCAGTTCTTC.